This T cell receptor beta chain derives from a study of patients and donors after allogeneic stem cell transplantation. Per the germline V gene, CDR1 is SGHRS and CDR2 is YFSETQ. Trimming cost V 3 bases and J 0 bases; bases outside gene matches: 3. This CDR3 contains 17 residues. This clonotype was detected only a few times. TCRdb analysed the RT-PCR reads with MiXCR anew, one entry per CDR3 protein. The table has about 960,000 distinct CDR3 sequences, approximately 18% seen once. This chain links TRBV5-1 with TRBJ2-2, with 12 nucleotides matching TRBD2. The receptor was derived from a human donor who was either an allogeneic HSCT recipient or a stem cell or donor lymphocyte infusion donor (not recorded which). It is not recorded whose cells these are; they may come from a transplant donor. Sequences were obtained from blood, either unsorted or a sorted T cell fraction (not recorded which). As DNA, the CDR3 is TGCGCCAGCAGCTCCCGACTAGCGGGGGCGAACACCGGGGAGCTGTTTTTT. Amino acid sequence: CASSSRLAGANTGELFF.